One sample yielded the 21 T cell receptor beta chains listed below, sequenced in a study of HIV-infected children after antiretroviral therapy interruption. RNA-based 3' RACE libraries used unique molecular identifiers. TCRdb reanalysed the 3' RACE reads using MiXCR and keeps one entry per CDR3 protein. The table lists 40,000 to 55,000 distinct CDR3 sequences, 4.3% of them singletons. Treatment defined: PENTA 11 planned treatment interruption arm or continuous ART arm. Source: CD45RA+ CD4+ T cells from PBMCs, pooled from several time points, taken from a donor given antiretroviral therapy, either interrupted or continuous. As to subset: naive CD4+ CD45RA+ CD45RO- T cells. These TCRs come from a pool of human donors with HIV.

This chain links TRBV5-4 with TRBJ1-1, with unresolved D. The CDR3 has 13 amino acids. Trimming pared 8 bases from V and 4 bases from J, leaving 15 bases between. Germline V gives CDR1 SGHNT, CDR2 YYREEE (reference sequence). The CDR3 loop is CASSWQSLTEAFF. CDR3 DNA: TGTGCCAGTAGTTGGCAGAGCCTCACTGAAGCTTTCTTT.

This clonotype has at least ten counts. The chain is built from TRBV5-1 and TRBJ2-3, with TRBD2 matching over 9 bases. Trimming took 0 bases from V and 9 from J; bases not matched to a gene: 2. From germline, CDR1 is SGHRS and CDR2 YFSETQ. CDR3 length: 13 amino acids. CDR3 in amino acids: CASSLETSGTQYF. DNA for the CDR3: TGCGCCAGCAGCTTGGAGACTAGCGGAACGCAGTATTTT.

The chain combines TRBV4-1 with TRBJ1-1, with D perhaps matching TRBD1 (6 bases). Germline V CDR1 and CDR2: MGHRA, YSYEKL. CDR3 length: 13 amino acids. V lost 0 bases and J 8 bases, leaving 10 bases between the germline ends. The CDR3 nucleotides read TGCGCCAGCAGCCAAGACAGGGGCCTCGAAGCTTTCTTT. Its translation is CASSQDRGLEAFF.

This clonotype came up a few times. This rearrangement joins TRBV12-3 or TRBV12-4 to TRBJ1-6, with 7 positions matching TRBD1. The CDR3 is 15 residues long. The V segment lost 6 bases and the J segment 7 bases; nucleotides outside the gene matches: 9. The CDR3 loop is CASSPDRVANSPLHF. The CDR3 bases are TGTGCCAGCAGCCCCGACAGGGTGGCAAATTCACCCCTCCACTTT.

There are many counts of this clonotype. The chain combines TRBV7-8 with TRBJ2-3; D may be TRBD1 (5 bases). The CDR3 is made up of 15 amino acids. The V and J ends lost 1 base and 3 bases respectively, with 11 bases between them. The germline V gene encodes CDR1 SGHVS and CDR2 FQNEAQ. This CDR3 is CASSLVVGQTDTQYF. CDR3 coding DNA: TGTGCCAGCAGCTTAGTAGTGGGGCAGACAGATACGCAGTATTTT.

The table lists this clonotype with many counts. This rearrangement joins TRBV15 to TRBJ2-5, with D perhaps TRBD2 (5 bases). Trimming removed 0 bases at V and 3 bases at J, with 17 bases between. This CDR3 contains 17 residues. Germline V lookup: CDR1 LNHNV, CDR2 YYDKDF (reference sequence). The CDR3 nucleotides are TGTGCCACCAGCAGAGATTTTAGCCTCTTCGGGAAAGAGACCCAGTACTTC. Its protein is CATSRDFSLFGKETQYF.

This clonotype was seen many times. The V call is TRBV24-1, the J call TRBJ1-2; TRBD1 might be the D (5 bases). CDR1 is KGHDR, CDR2 SFDVKD, per germline. This CDR3 comprises 14 residues. The ends were cut back, 3 bases at V and 4 bases at J, with 11 bases in the middle. The CDR3 spells CATSDRRDVYGYTF. The CDR3, as DNA: TGTGCCACCAGTGATCGGAGGGACGTCTATGGCTACACCTTC.

Ten or more counts support this clonotype. Sequence at one end of the junction differs from germline and may be a read error. CDR3 nucleotides: TGTGCCAGCAGCTTTTCCCCTTTC. Translation gives CASSFSPF. This chain joins TRBV5-4 and TRBJ2-7; D unclear. Germline V gene data show CDR1 as SGHNT and CDR2 as YYREEE (reference sequence). This CDR3 spans 8 amino acids.

This rearrangement joins TRBV5-1 to TRBJ1-1; weak D call: TRBD1 (5 bases). The V end lost 7 bases, the J end lost 4 bases, and 14 bases lay between the germline ends. This CDR3 spans 13 amino acids. Germline CDR1 reads SGHRS; CDR2 reads YFSETQ. The CDR3 here is CASGRGEVTEAFF. In nucleotides, the CDR3 is TGCGCCAGCGGACGGGGGGAGGTCACTGAAGCTTTCTTT.

This clonotype was recorded at least ten times. The genes are TRBV7-2 and TRBJ1-6, with a tentative D call TRBD1 (5 bases). CDR3 length equals 17 residues. CDR1 and CDR2 from the germline V gene are SGHTA and FQGNSA. Deletions cut 4 bases from V and 1 base from J, with 14 bases between. The CDR3: CASSSAPQGSYNSPLHF. CDR3 coding DNA: TGTGCCAGCAGCTCAGCCCCCCAGGGTTCCTATAATTCACCCCTCCACTTT.

DNA of the CDR3: TGCGCCAGCAGCTTGGCCCACCTCCCCACAGATACGCAGTATTTT. It yields the protein CASSLAHLPTDTQYF. The chain employs TRBV5-1 and TRBJ2-3, with no clear D. Germline V lookup: CDR1 SGHRS, CDR2 YFSETQ. V was shortened by 0 bases and J by 2 bases, with 10 bases between the two germline ends. The CDR3 runs to 15 residues.

CDR3 nucleotide sequence: TGCGCCAGCAGCTTGGGTGCTCTGAACACTGAAGCTTTCTTT. Amino acid sequence: CASSLGALNTEAFF. The genes are TRBV5-1 and TRBJ1-1; D uncertain. The germline V gene has CDR1 SGHRS and CDR2 YFSETQ. The germline V and J ends were trimmed by 0 bases and 0 bases, with 6 bases remaining between them. This CDR3 contains 14 residues.

This clonotype showed up many times. The chain carries TRBV7-2 and TRBJ1-1; 8 bases are a match to TRBD1. V lost 5 bases and J lost 3; bases outside the gene matches: 5. The CDR3 totals 14 residues. Germline CDR1 is SGHTA and CDR2 is FQGNSA. The CDR3 loop is CASSATGEHTEAFF. The CDR3 bases are TGTGCCAGCAGCGCGACAGGGGAACACACTGAAGCTTTCTTT.

Remarks on this clonotype: A read error may account for a junction end that differs from germline. The CDR3 nucleotides are TGCGCCAGCACCTTGACAGGGGGCAATCCCGGGGAGCTGTTTTTT. Amino acid sequence: CASTLTGGNPGELFF. The V gene is TRBV5-1, the J gene TRBJ2-2; 10 nucleotides align to TRBD1. Germline CDR1 and CDR2: SGHRS and YFSETQ. The CDR3 sequence is 15 residues long.

This clonotype was counted many times. The rearrangement links TRBV5-6 to TRBJ2-7; the D gene could be TRBD1 or TRBD2 (5 bases each). The germline gives CDR1 SGHDT, CDR2 YYEEEE. The CDR3 totals 14 residues. V lost 0 bases, J lost 2 bases, and 9 bases lay in between. CDR3 DNA sequence: TGTGCCAGCAGCTTGGCAAGGGGACCCTACGAGCAGTACTTC. Its protein product is CASSLARGPYEQYF.

This clonotype was recorded many times. This sequence joins TRBV9 and TRBJ2-3; possibly TRBD1 for D (6 bases). From germline, CDR1 is SGDLS and CDR2 YYNGEE. V lost 0 bases and J lost 1, with 9 bases in between. CDR3 length equals 15 residues. CDR3 sequence: CASSVDAGGTDTQYF. The DNA of the CDR3 is TGTGCCAGCAGCGTAGACGCAGGGGGCACAGATACGCAGTATTTT.

This clonotype occurred many times. This chain joins TRBV5-4 and TRBJ2-5; 7 bases map to TRBD1. V gave up 1 base and J gave up 5 bases; unmatched junction bases: 8. The length of the CDR3 is 15 residues. The germline CDR1 and CDR2 sequences are SGHNT and YYREEE (reference sequence). The CDR3 bases are TGTGCCAGCAGCTTGAGCACAGGGGTACAGGAGACCCAGTACTTC. Amino acid sequence: CASSLSTGVQETQYF.

This clonotype was observed many times. The rearrangement uses TRBV12-3 or TRBV12-4 and TRBJ2-3; D remains unclear. V lost 5 bases, J lost 10 bases, and 10 bases lay in between. The CDR3 runs to 11 residues. As DNA, the CDR3 is TGTGCCAGCAGTCAACTATCAGCGCAGTATTTT. This codes for CASSQLSAQYF.

The genes are TRBV5-1 and TRBJ1-1; no clear D gene. The germline gives CDR1 SGHRS, CDR2 YFSETQ. The V end lost 4 bases, the J end lost 8 bases, and 12 bases lay between the germline ends. The CDR3 is made up of 12 amino acids. The CDR3 coding sequence is TGCGCCAGCAGCCCCGGAGAAGGGGAAGCTTTCTTT. Its protein is CASSPGEGEAFF.

At least ten counts were recorded for this clonotype. The rearrangement uses TRBV10-3 and TRBJ2-3; the D is unclear. The CDR3 extends over 12 amino acids. Germline CDR1 ENHRY, CDR2 SYGVKD. V lost 0 bases and J 8 bases, leaving 6 bases between the germline ends. CDR3 DNA: TGTGCCATCAGTGAGTCGACCGGTACGCAGTATTTT. This codes for CAISESTGTQYF.

This clonotype was seen ten or more times. This chain connects TRBV28 to TRBJ1-5; the match to TRBD1 covers 9 bases. V was pared by 8 bases and J by 9 bases, with 8 bases of the junction left unmatched. The CDR3 covers 13 residues. The germline V gene has CDR1 MDHEN and CDR2 SYDVKM. Here the CDR3 DNA reads TGTGCCAGCTCCGGGACAGGGATGAGGCCCCAGCATTTT. Protein product: CASSGTGMRPQHF. The variable domain in full, completed from reference TRBV28 and TRBJ1-5, reads DVKVTQSSRYLVKRTGEKVFLECVQDMDHENMFWYRQDPGLGLRLIYFSYDVKMKEKGDIPEGYSVSREKKERFSLILESASTNQTSMYLCASSGTGMRPQHFGDGTRLSIL.